The entry that follows covers one T cell receptor (beta chain) sequence. Its antigen is currently not known. There are no base qualities to consult, and no much larger clone falls within one base. These data are taken from a study of response to subunit inactivated influenza vaccine listed by TCRdb under 2018. At the level of the whole study: The study used deep quantitative T cell receptor repertoire profiling to track responses to a trivalent subunit inactivated influenza vaccine. Study-wide findings and limitations: The authors proposed that each seasonal influenza vaccination may bring in only a limited number of new T cells.

Library preparation was by RT-PCR. TCRdb names Illumina HiSeq 2500 as the instrument used. The public reads were quality trimmed at Q25 with fastp and then assembled into clones with MiXCR by TCRdb, keeping productive beta chains. Rows are combined by CDR3 protein, so each entry shows the most common genes and DNA. The sample table records hundreds of thousands of distinct CDR3 sequences; 20% to 25% of these occur just once. The top ten clonotypes cover about 10% of the sample. V sheds 3 bases and J sheds 1 base, leaving 11 bases between their ends. Reading the germline V gene gives CDR1 SGHAT and CDR2 FQNNGV. Counted from cysteine to phenylalanine, this CDR3 has 15 amino acids. Of all the DNA, just the CDR3 is kept, 45 bases in frame from base 1.

This receptor chain uses TRBV11-2 and TRBJ2-3; the D gene lacks a confident call. The material sequenced was PBMCs from blood, taken approximately 20 months after vaccination. The TCR originated in a man between 50 and 75 years old who received an inactivated influenza vaccine. Donor details come from another sample of the same person, matched by shared clones. Here is the DNA: TGTGCCAGCAGCTTCCAGCCCCTTGGCACAGATACGCAGTATTTT. Its coded protein is CASSFQPLGTDTQYF. The variable domain in full, with residues beyond the CDR3 obtained from the reference TRBV11-2 and TRBJ2-3 genes, is EAGVAQSPRYKIIEKRQSVAFWCNPISGHATLYWYQQILGQGPKLLIQFQNNGVVDDSQLPKDRFSAERLKGVDSTLKIQPAKLEDSAVYLCASSFQPLGTDTQYFGPGTRLTVL.